This is a list of T cell receptor beta chains from one sample in a study of beta chain features in type 1 diabetes. The table came from immunoSEQ multiplex PCR; TCRdb's copy has only in-frame clones and leaves some out. This table has roughly 180,000 clones, about 7.9% appearing once. Source material: central memory CD4+ T cells from blood. Source of these receptors: a man younger than 35 with type 1 diabetes. Each CDR3 is given with its conserved first and last residue. The D gene is left open where the match is weak.

d_call v_call cdr3_aa
NA TRBV27 CASSFLPNTEAFF
TRBD1 TRBV4-3 CASSLGQGADTQYF
TRBD1 TRBV7-2 CASSKDRVSYEQYF
TRBD1 TRBV30 CAWRHTGGTGELFF
TRBD2 TRBV5-1 CASSLVPSGGAETQYF
TRBD1 TRBV5-4 CASTPGAGGTGANVLTF
NA TRBV6-1 CASTERTTYNEQFF
NA TRBV18 CASSQEQALDGYTF
TRBD1 TRBV7-9 CASSFGTGEEAFF
TRBD1 TRBV28 CASSLGDRVHEQYF
NA TRBV2 CASSAQGGDTEAFF
NA TRBV7-9 CASSSTGVNYGYTF
TRBD1 TRBV9 CASSAQLGGAGGYGYTF
TRBD2 TRBV6-1 CASSGRTSDGTDTQYF
TRBD1 TRBV18 CASSQGARTNSPLHF
NA TRBV4-1 CASSYYSEQFF
NA TRBV5-1 CASSLTARVMNTEAFF
TRBD1 TRBV29-1 CSVGSGGKVGQYF
NA TRBV2 CASSTGGQPQHF
NA TRBV7-8 CASSLASQAYSNQPQHF
NA TRBV11-2 CASSLDRSRDAQYF
NA TRBV2 CASSEVSGNQPQHF
NA TRBV6-6 CASSSGRYGPQHF
NA TRBV29-1 CSSRGRNTGELFF
TRBD2 TRBV5-4 CASSLALGLAGEGSYEQYF
TRBD1 TRBV7-9 CASSRSRGQETQYF
TRBD2 TRBV15 CATSSSWPLAGGVETQYF
NA TRBV4-3 CASSQDRRQPQHF
TRBD1 TRBV7-2 CASSITPDRDTLHF
TRBD2 TRBV11-2 CASSDRGVYEQYF
NA TRBV7-9 CASGTGISNTGELFF
TRBD2 TRBV15 CATSTLRLAGESYEQYF
TRBD1 TRBV16 CASSQSGTGGTDTQYF
NA TRBV28 CASTTGYYGYTF
NA TRBV5-1 CASSSGTLYNEQFF
NA TRBV7-2 CASSPRSDGYTF
NA TRBV9 CASIVFVRVINEQFF
TRBD2 TRBV28 CASSLPTSGSREQYF
TRBD1 TRBV11-2 CASSLAPDREETQYF
TRBD2 TRBV9 CASSAAPLGTSGTGELFF
TRBD1 TRBV5-4 CASSPRQGPTEAFF
NA TRBV5-1 CASSLSGGNSYNEQFF
TRBD1 TRBV4-3 CASSQLTGTGQNSPLHF
TRBD2 TRBV14 CASSQFGIGTSGYNEQFF
TRBD2 TRBV5-4 CASSSAGLAHNEQFF
TRBD1 TRBV2 CASSQWTGGNTIYF
TRBD2 TRBV4-1 CASSQDPPSAGRTQYF
NA TRBV6-5 CASSSTVDYGYTF
NA TRBV23-1 CASSHSDRGYTF
TRBD1 TRBV28 CASRSGTGVHNEQFF
NA TRBV4-2 CASSQDFSGNVEQYF
NA TRBV5-4 CASSLVAGDEQFF
TRBD1 TRBV5-1 CASSTGTGDGYGYTF
TRBD1 TRBV2 CASSGQGVLNSPLHF
NA TRBV15 CATSRDGGGYTF
NA TRBV30 CAWTSREVFF
NA TRBV18 CASSPGQPNYGYTF
NA TRBV4-2 CASSQDSQGANTGELFF
NA TRBV5-1 CARKGRREQYF